The 3 T cell receptor beta chains below come from one sample, sequenced in a study of control samples from healthy donors and cancer patients. Repertoires were generated with immunoSEQ multiplex PCR, while TCRdb's copy carries only in-frame clones and drops some. This table has over 85,000 clones, about 88% appearing once. Sequencing was done on a sample of PBMCs. The receptors stem from a woman between 50 and 59 years old with colorectal cancer.

The CDR3 is CASSKGGTGDEAFF. CDR3 coding DNA: TGTGCCAGCAGCAAAGGGGGGACCGGTGATGAAGCTTTCTTT. The genes are TRBV21-1 and TRBJ1-1. TRBV21-1 is an annotated pseudogene. This CDR3 region has 14 residues.

The chain employs TRBV5-1 and TRBJ1-1; a possible D gene is TRBD1 (5 bases). This CDR3 is built from 14 residues. V shed 1 base and J shed 1 base, with 8 bases lying between them. CDR1 and CDR2 (germline): SGHRS, YFSETQ. CDR3 region: CASSLMGENTEAFF. CDR3 sequence (DNA): TGCGCCAGCAGCTTGATGGGGGAGAACACTGAAGCTTTCTTT.

The rearrangement joins TRBV15 to TRBJ1-2; tentative D call: TRBD1 (5 bases). The CDR3 loop spans 14 amino acids. Trimming pared 0 bases from V and 2 bases from J, leaving 7 bases between. Germline-derived CDR1 and CDR2 are LNHNV and YYDKDF (reference sequence). CDR3 sequence: CATSRDKGNYGYTF. CDR3 sequence (DNA): TGTGCCACCAGCAGAGATAAGGGGAACTATGGCTACACCTTC.